This T cell receptor (beta chain) was recovered during a study of OX40 agonist ivuxolimab in advanced cancers. Systemic immunosuppression or a history of autoimmune disease excluded patients. This clone was observed a handful of times. The antigen is undetermined. Overall study results and limits: Low normalized T-cell clonal expansion was additionally recorded for some nonresponders. In the 0.1-3.0 mg/kg groups, partial responders showed among the lowest expansion.

Data came from immunoSEQ multiplex PCR; TCRdb stores just in-frame clones and leaves some out. Found here are more than 25,000 clones, approximately 86% of them singletons; the top ten hold approximately 33%. The CDR3 is 13 amino acids. Trimming cost V 4 bases and J 6 bases, with 10 bases left between them. Germline lookup yields CDR1 MNHEY and CDR2 SVGAGI. The source material was CD4+ or CD8+ T cells sorted from blood, sampled in a trial of the OX40 agonist ivuxolimab. The rearrangement joins TRBV6-5 to TRBJ2-1; D unclear. The origin of this receptor is an adult with an advanced solid tumor such as melanoma, head and neck, liver or kidney cancer. The CDR3 sequence is CASSSSGPNEQFF. The DNA of the CDR3 is TGTGCCAGCAGTTCGTCGGGTCCCAATGAGCAGTTCTTC.